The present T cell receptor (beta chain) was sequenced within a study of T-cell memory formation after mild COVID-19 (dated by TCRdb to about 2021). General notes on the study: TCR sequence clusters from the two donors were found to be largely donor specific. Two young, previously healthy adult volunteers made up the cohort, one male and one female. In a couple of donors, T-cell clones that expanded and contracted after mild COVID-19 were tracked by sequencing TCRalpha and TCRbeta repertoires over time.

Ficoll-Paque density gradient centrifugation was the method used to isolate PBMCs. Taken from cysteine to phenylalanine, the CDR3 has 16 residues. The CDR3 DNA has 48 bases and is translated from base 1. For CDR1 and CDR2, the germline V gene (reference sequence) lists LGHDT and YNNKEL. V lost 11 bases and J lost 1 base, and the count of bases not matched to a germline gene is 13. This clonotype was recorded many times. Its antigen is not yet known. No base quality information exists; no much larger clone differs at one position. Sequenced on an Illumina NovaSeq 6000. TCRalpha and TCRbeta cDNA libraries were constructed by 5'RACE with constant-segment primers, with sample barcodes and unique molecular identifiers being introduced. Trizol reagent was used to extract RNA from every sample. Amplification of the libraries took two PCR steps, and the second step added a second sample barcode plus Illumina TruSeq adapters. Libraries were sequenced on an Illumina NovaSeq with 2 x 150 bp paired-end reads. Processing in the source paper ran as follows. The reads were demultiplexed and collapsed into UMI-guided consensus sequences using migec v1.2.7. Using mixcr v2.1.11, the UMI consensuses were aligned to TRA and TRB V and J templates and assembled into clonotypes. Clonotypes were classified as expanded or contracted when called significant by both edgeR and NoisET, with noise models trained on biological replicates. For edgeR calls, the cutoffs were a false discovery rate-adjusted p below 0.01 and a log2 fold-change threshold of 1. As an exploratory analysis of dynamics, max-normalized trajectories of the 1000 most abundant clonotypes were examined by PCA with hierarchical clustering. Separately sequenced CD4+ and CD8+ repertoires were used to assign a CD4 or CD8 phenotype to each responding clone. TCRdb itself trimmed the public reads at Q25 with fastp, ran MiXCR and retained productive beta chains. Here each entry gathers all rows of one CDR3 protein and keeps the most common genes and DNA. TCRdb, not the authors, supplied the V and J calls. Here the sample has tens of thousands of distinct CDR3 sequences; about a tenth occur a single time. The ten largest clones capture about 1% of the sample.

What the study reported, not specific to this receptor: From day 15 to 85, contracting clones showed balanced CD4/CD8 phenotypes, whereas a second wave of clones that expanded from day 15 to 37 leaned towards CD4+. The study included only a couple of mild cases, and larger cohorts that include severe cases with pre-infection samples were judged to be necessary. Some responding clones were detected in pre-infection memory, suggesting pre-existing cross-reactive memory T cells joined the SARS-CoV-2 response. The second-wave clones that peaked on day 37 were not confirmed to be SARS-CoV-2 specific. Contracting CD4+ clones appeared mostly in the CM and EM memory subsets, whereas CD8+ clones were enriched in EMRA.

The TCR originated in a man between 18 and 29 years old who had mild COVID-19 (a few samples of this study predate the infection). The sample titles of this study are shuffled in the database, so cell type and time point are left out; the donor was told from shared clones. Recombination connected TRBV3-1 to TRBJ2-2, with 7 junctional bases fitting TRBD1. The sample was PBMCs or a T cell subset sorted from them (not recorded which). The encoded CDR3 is CAVGTEPILNTGELFF. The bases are TGTGCCGTGGGGACAGAACCAATCCTGAACACCGGGGAGCTGTTTTTT. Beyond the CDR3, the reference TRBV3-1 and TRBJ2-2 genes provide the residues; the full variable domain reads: DTAVSQTPKYLVTQMGNDKSIKCEQNLGHDTMYWYKQDSKKFLKIMFSYNNKELIINETVPNRFSPKSPDKAHLNLHINSLELGDSAVYFCAVGTEPILNTGELFFGEGSRLTVL.